The rows below give T cell receptor beta chains drawn from one sample of a study of blood T cell repertoires in COVID-19. Method: immunoSEQ multiplex PCR; TCRdb's copy keeps in-frame clones and lacks some. Counted here are under 200,000 clones, roughly four fifths occurring once; the ten biggest clones make up about 1.5%. Specimen: peripheral blood. The receptors originated from a human donor in a cohort sampled during active COVID-19. The CDR3 runs from the conserved cysteine through the conserved F or W.

CDR3aa	v_gene	j_gene
CASSFASGTGAGKLFF	TRBV27	TRBJ1-4
CASSVGLAVETQYF	TRBV9	TRBJ2-5
CASSPPGTAMQYF	TRBV5-8	TRBJ2-3
CASSSRSGANVLTF	TRBV3-1/TRBV3-2	TRBJ2-6
CASSLTYEQYF	TRBV14	TRBJ2-7
CASSRSTGTTGNTIYF	TRBV11-3	TRBJ1-3
CASSLAQGLNTEAFF	TRBV7-2	TRBJ1-1
CASSAQAGTTYEQYF	TRBV4-3	TRBJ2-7
CASTGGTEAFF	TRBV7-9	TRBJ1-1
CASSLLFVTSGNSDTQYF	TRBV27	TRBJ2-3
CASSLGLARTGELFF	TRBV3-1/TRBV3-2	TRBJ2-2
CASSLSLSSGRGEQYF	TRBV5-1	TRBJ2-7
CASSYGGPGEQYF	TRBV6-6	TRBJ2-7
CASSIDDLSYEQYF	TRBV19	TRBJ2-7
CATSRDQGWVEQYF	TRBV15	TRBJ2-7
CASGTSGRLPYEQYF	TRBV28	TRBJ2-7
CASSSQGASTEAFF	TRBV11-3	TRBJ1-1
CASSSGQNTEAFF	TRBV7-8	TRBJ1-1
CASRRTGGRDQPQHF	TRBV6-5	TRBJ1-5
CASSSLNEQFF	TRBV7-9	TRBJ2-1
CAISESRDGSYEQYF	TRBV10-3	TRBJ2-7
CASSQDSRVTGELFF	TRBV3-1/TRBV3-2	TRBJ2-2
CASRVTGGRGYTF	TRBV6-5	TRBJ1-2
CASSRATGAEAFF	TRBV11-2	TRBJ1-1
CASRDPGTLETQYF	TRBV11-2	TRBJ2-5
CASSSGSGDTEAFF	TRBV7-9	TRBJ1-1
CASSPPVDNSYEQYF	TRBV18	TRBJ2-7
CASSGFEVGYEQYF	TRBV7-2	TRBJ2-7
CASSLRHEGTYEQYF	TRBV27	TRBJ2-7
CASSPQGAGEQYF	TRBV2	TRBJ2-7
CASRWTGAYEQYF	TRBV12-3/TRBV12-4	TRBJ2-7
CASSSGQGTYEQYF	TRBV19	TRBJ2-7
CAIRPGLAGAGDTQYF	TRBV10-3	TRBJ2-3
CASGWTGVNTGELFF	TRBV12-5	TRBJ2-2
CASSLVLAGGGEQYF	TRBV7-2	TRBJ2-7
CASSISGLDGNTIYF	TRBV5-1	TRBJ1-3
CASSNGRSSYNEQFF	TRBV21-1	TRBJ2-1
CASSFLDTQYF	TRBV28	TRBJ2-3
CASSTTITGGRETQYF	TRBV7-2	TRBJ2-5
CASSPSGSQFF	TRBV12-3/TRBV12-4	TRBJ2-1
CASWPGTGMSNYGYTF	TRBV5-1	TRBJ1-2